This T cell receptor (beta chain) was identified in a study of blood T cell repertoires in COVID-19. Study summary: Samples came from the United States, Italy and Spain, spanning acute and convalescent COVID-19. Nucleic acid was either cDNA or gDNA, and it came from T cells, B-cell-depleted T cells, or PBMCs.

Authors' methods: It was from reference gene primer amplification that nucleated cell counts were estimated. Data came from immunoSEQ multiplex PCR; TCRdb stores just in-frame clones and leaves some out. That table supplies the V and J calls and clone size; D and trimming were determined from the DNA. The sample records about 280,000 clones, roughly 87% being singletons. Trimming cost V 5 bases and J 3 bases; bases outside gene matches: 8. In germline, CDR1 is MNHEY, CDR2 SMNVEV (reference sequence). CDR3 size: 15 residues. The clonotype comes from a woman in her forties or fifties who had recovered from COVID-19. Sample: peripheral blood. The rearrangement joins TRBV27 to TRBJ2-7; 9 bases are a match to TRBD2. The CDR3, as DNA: TGTGCCAGCAGTCCCTCTAGCGGGGTGGACTACGAGCAGTACTTC. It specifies CASSPSSGVDYEQYF.